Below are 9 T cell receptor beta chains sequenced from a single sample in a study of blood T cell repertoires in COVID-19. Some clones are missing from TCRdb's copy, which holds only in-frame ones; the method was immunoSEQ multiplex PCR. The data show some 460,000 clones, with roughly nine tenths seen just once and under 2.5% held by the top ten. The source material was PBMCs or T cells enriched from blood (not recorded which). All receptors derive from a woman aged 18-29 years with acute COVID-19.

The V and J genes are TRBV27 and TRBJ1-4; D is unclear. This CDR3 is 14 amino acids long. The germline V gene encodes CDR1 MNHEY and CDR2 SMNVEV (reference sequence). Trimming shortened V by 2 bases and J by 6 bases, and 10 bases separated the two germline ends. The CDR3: CASSLMRTDEKLFF. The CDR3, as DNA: TGTGCCAGCAGTTTAATGCGGACTGATGAAAAACTGTTTTTT.

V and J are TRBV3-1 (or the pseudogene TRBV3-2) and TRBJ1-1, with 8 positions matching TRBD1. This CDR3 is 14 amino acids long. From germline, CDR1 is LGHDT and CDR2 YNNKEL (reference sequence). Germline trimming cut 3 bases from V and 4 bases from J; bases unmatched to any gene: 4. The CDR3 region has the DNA TGTGCCAGCAGCCAGGCGACAGGGGTCACTGAAGCTTTCTTT. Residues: CASSQATGVTEAFF.

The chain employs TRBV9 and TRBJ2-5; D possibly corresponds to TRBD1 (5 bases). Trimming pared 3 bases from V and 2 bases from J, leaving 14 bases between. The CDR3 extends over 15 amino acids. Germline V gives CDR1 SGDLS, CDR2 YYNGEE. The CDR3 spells CASSARALPQETQYF. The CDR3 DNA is TGTGCCAGCAGCGCCAGGGCTCTACCTCAAGAGACCCAGTACTTC.

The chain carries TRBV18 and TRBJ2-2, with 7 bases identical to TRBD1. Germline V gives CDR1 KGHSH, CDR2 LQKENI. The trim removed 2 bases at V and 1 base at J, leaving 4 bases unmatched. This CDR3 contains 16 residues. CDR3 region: CASSPVGDRNTGELFF. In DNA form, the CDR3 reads TGTGCCAGCTCACCAGTGGGGGACAGGAACACCGGGGAGCTGTTTTTT.

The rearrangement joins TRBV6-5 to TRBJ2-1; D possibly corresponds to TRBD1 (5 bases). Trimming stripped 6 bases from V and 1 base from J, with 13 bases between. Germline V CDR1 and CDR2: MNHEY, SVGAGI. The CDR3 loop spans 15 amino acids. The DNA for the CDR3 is TGTGCCAGCAGCGATCGGACACCTTCCTACAATGAGCAGTTCTTC. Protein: CASSDRTPSYNEQFF.

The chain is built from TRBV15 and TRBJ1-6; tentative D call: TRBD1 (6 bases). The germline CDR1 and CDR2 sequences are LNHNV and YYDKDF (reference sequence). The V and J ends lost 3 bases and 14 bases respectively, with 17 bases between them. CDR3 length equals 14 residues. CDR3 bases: TGTGCCACCAGCAGGGACAGACTCTTGCGGTCCCTCCACTTT. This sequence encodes CATSRDRLLRSLHF.

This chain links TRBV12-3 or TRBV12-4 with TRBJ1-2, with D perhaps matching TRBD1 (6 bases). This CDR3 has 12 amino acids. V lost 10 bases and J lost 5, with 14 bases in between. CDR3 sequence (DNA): TGTGCCATTTCGAAGGGGGAGTATGGCTACACCTTC. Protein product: CAISKGEYGYTF.

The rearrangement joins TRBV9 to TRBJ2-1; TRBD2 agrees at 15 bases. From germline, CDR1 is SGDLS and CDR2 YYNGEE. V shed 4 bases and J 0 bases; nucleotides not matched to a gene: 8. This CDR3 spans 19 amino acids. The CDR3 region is CASSPQGLAGGGSYNEQFF. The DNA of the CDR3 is TGTGCCAGCAGCCCACAGGGACTAGCGGGAGGTGGCTCCTACAATGAGCAGTTCTTC. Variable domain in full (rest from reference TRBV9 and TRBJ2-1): DSGVTQTPKHLITATGQRVTLRCSPRSGDLSVYWYQQSLDQGLQFLIQYYNGEERAKGNILERFSAQQFPDLHSELNLSSLELGDSALYFCASSPQGLAGGGSYNEQFFGPGTRLTVL.

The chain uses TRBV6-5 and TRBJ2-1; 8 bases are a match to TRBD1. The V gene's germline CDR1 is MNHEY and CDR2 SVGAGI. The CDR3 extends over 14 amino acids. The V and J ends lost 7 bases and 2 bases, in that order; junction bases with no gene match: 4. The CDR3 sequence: CASMDRETYNEQFF. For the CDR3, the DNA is TGTGCCAGCATGGACAGGGAAACCTACAATGAGCAGTTCTTC.